This is a list of T cell receptor beta chains from one sample in a study of T cells after yellow fever vaccination. TCRdb used MiXCR to reprocess the 5' RACE reads, holding one entry per CDR3 protein. The profile shows about 300,000 distinct CDR3 sequences, 7.5% to 9% of them singletons. Sequenced here: CD4+ T cells sorted from PBMCs, sampled 5 days after the yellow fever booster vaccination. These receptors were collected from a young man who received the YFV17D yellow fever vaccine. Both conserved end residues are part of each CDR3. D genes are given only for firm matches. Size tells how often a clone was seen (once, few, many) or the class of an expanded clone, and some rows leave it out.

d_gene,len,v_gene,abundance,j_gene,CDR3nt,CDR3aa
TRBD2,16,TRBV5-4,NA,TRBJ2-7,TGTGCCAGCAGCTTGGCACCTAGCGGGGGGGCCGACGAGCAGTACTTC,CASSLAPSGGADEQYF
TRBD2,16,TRBV7-3,NA,TRBJ2-2,TGTGCCAGCAGCCCGGGGACTAGCGGGCGCACCGGGGAGCTGTTTTTT,CASSPGTSGRTGELFF
TRBD1,16,TRBV4-2,few,TRBJ1-2,TGTGCCAGCAGCCAGCCCTCCGGGAGGGGGCCAGGCGGCTACACCTTC,CASSQPSGRGPGGYTF
TRBD1,15,TRBV11-2,few,TRBJ1-1,TGTGCCAGCAGCCCTGACAGGGGGCTATGGACTGAAGCTTTCTTT,CASSPDRGLWTEAFF
NA,15,TRBV20-1,NA,TRBJ2-5,TGCAGTGCTAGAGTTCCCGCGACCCCTCGAGGGGCCCAGTACTTC,CSARVPATPRGAQYF
TRBD2,17,TRBV6-2/TRBV6-3,NA,TRBJ2-3,TGTGCCAGCAGTTCAGCCGGGACTAGCGTGGTGTCAGATACGCAGTATTTT,CASSSAGTSVVSDTQYF
TRBD1,15,TRBV5-4,NA,TRBJ2-5,TGTGCCAGCAGTCTTACGACAGGGAGTCGGGAGACCCAGTACTTC,CASSLTTGSRETQYF
NA,14,TRBV12-3/TRBV12-4,few,TRBJ1-5,TGTGCCAGCAGTCCCCGGGGCCTCAATCAGCCCCAGCATTTT,CASSPRGLNQPQHF
NA,14,TRBV2,NA,TRBJ1-5,TGTGCCAGCAGTCTCAGGGCCCAATTATCACCCCAGCATTTT,CASSLRAQLSPQHF
NA,13,TRBV7-9,many,TRBJ2-3,TGTGCCAGCAGGCGGGACCGTACAGATACGCAGTATTTT,CASRRDRTDTQYF
TRBD2,16,TRBV7-2,few,TRBJ2-7,TGTGCCAGCAGAGCGGGGACTAGCAATTATAGGAACGAGCAGTACTTC,CASRAGTSNYRNEQYF